The clone carrying this T cell receptor beta chain was recorded many times. Antigen: not known. This specimen comes from a study of T-cell memory formation after mild COVID-19. Findings and caveats of the study: Clones that contracted from day 15 to 85 were balanced CD4/CD8, while later expanders leaned CD4+. Researchers found some responding clones in pre-infection memory, a sign that cross-reactive memory joined.

A single record per CDR3 protein comes from TCRdb applying MiXCR to the 5' RACE reads. The sample contains 500,000 to 650,000 distinct CDR3 sequences, roughly 22% of which appear only once. In germline, CDR1 is SQVTM, CDR2 ANQGSEA. The ends were cut back, 4 bases at V and 2 bases at J, with 7 bases in the middle. This CDR3 is 12 amino acids long. The chain links TRBV29-1 to TRBJ2-3, with D tentatively TRBD1 (5 bases). The specimen was PBMCs or a T cell subset sorted from them (not recorded which). The receptor was derived from an adult woman who had mild COVID-19 (a few samples of this study predate the infection). Cell type and time point are not known. CDR3 protein: CSVGQFTDTQYF. Here the CDR3 DNA reads TGCAGCGTTGGACAGTTCACAGATACGCAGTATTTT.